This TCR beta chain was obtained from a study of cytomegalovirus exposure and HLA in healthy donors. To note about this clone: Antigen specificity is unknown.

Study-level findings and limits: The productive fraction for most TCR beta V segments was about 87% or about 30% in an earlier analysis.

Both 60 Vbeta primers and 13 Jbeta primers went into the PCR. Clones were read by immunoSEQ multiplex PCR, and TCRdb kept only the in-frame ones, dropping some. This sample's table reports about 160,000 clones. Unmatched junction bases numbered 13, after V lost 7 bases and J lost 7 bases. This CDR3 contains 16 residues. Germline lookup yields CDR1 SGHDT and CDR2 YYEEEE. J is TRBJ1-6 and V is TRBV5-6; 8 nucleotides agree with TRBD1. The receptor was isolated from a woman in her sixties in good health and CMV-seronegative. Sequencing was done on a sample of PBMCs. CDR3 sequence (DNA): TGTGCCAGCTCAGCCTACAGGGGGATGATCAATTCACCCCTCCACTTT. Protein: CASSAYRGMINSPLHF.